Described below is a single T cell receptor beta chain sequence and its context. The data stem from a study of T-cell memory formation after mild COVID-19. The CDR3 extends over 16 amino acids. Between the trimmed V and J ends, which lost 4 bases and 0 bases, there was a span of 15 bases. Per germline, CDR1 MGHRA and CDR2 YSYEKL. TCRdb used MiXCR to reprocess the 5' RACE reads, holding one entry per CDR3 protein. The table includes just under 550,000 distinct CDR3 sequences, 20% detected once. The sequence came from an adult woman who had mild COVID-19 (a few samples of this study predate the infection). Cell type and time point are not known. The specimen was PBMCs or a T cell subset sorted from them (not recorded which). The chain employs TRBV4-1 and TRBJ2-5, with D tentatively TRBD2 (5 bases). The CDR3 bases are TGCGCCAGCAGCCCTGCCCCGACTACTTACCAAGAGACCCAGTACTTC. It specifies CASSPAPTTYQETQYF.